Below, 24 T cell receptor beta chains from the same sample are listed, as sequenced in a study of a mutant IDH1 vaccine in newly diagnosed glioma. The time point: week 5, during vaccination. Alongside topical imiquimod, each dose of vaccine comprised 300 ug of mutant IDH1 20-mer peptide. Clones were sequenced by immunoSEQ multiplex PCR, and TCRdb holds only the in-frame ones, with some missing. Of over 55,000 clones listed, approximately 82% were seen once; the top ten hold 3.1%. These receptors are not linked to any known antigen. This sample comprised PBMCs, obtained from a glioma patient whose treatment included an IDH1 peptide vaccine. These receptors all stem from a woman between 18 and 29 years old with glioma. Some clones in this sample may be carry-over from other donors' samples.

V usage is TRBV11-3 and J usage is TRBJ1-5, with 7 bases aligning to TRBD1. The germline gives CDR1 SGHNT, CDR2 YENEEA. V trimming: 2 bases; J trimming: 0 bases; junction bases outside the gene matches: 10. The CDR3 extends over 18 amino acids. The CDR3 DNA reads TGTGCCAGCAGCTTACCCCGGGACAGACCCTATAGCAATCAGCCCCAGCATTTT. Protein: CASSLPRDRPYSNQPQHF. The full variable domain, completed using reference TRBV11-3 and TRBJ1-5, is EAGVVQSPRYKIIEKKQPVAFWCNPISGHNTLYWYLQNLGQGPELLIRYENEEAVDDSQLPKDRFSAERLKGVDSTLKIQPAELGDSAVYLCASSLPRDRPYSNQPQHFGDGTRLSIL.

J is TRBJ1-1 and V is TRBV12-5; maybe TRBD1 (6 bases). V lost 4 bases and J 2 bases, leaving 11 bases between the germline ends. Germline CDR1 LGHNT, CDR2 FRNRAP. The CDR3 runs to 14 residues. The CDR3 DNA sequence: TGTGCTAGTGGTTCCCGGACAGTTAACACTGAAGCTTTCTTT. Its translation: CASGSRTVNTEAFF.

The chain uses TRBV19 and TRBJ1-3; possible D gene TRBD1, 5 bases. Germline loops: CDR1 LNHDA, CDR2 SQIVND (reference sequence). The CDR3 has 14 residues. The V and J ends lost 5 bases and 2 bases respectively, with 10 bases between them. The CDR3 protein is CASSPGTAGNTIYF. The CDR3 DNA sequence: TGTGCCAGTAGTCCCGGGACCGCTGGAAACACCATATATTTT.

The chain carries TRBV30 and TRBJ1-2, with D unclear. V dropped 3 bases and J dropped 5 bases, with 7 bases sitting between them. The V gene's germline CDR1 is GTSNPN and CDR2 SVGIG (reference sequence). CDR3 size: 11 residues. The CDR3 protein is CAWRARYGYTF. For the CDR3, the DNA is TGTGCCTGGAGAGCTCGTTATGGCTACACCTTC.

J is TRBJ2-5 and V is TRBV14; no firm D call. V lost 0 bases to trimming and J lost 2 bases, with 13 bases between them. The CDR3 totals 16 residues. The V gene's germline CDR1 is SGHDN and CDR2 FVKESK. The CDR3 sequence: CASSQDPWGRQETQYF. CDR3 DNA sequence: TGTGCCAGCAGCCAAGACCCCTGGGGTAGACAAGAGACCCAGTACTTC.

Concerning this clone: This specimen includes other DNA sequences encoding the same CDR3. The J gene is TRBJ2-5, the V gene TRBV18, with D possibly TRBD2 on 6 matching bases. From germline, CDR1 is KGHSH and CDR2 LQKENI. The CDR3 is made up of 12 amino acids. V lost 3 bases to trimming and J lost 4 bases, with 6 bases between them. The CDR3 nucleotides read TGTGCCAGCTCACCCGGGGGAGAGACCCAGTACTTC. Its translation is CASSPGGETQYF. Full variable domain (outside the CDR3, taken from reference TRBV18 and TRBJ2-5): NAGVMQNPRHLVRRRGQEARLRCSPMKGHSHVYWYRQLPEEGLKFMVYLQKENIIDESGMPKERFSAEFPKEGPSILRIQQVVRGDSAAYFCASSPGGETQYFGPGTRLLVL.

Written as DNA, the CDR3 is TGTGCCAGCAGGTCGACCGCTAACTATGGCTACACCTTC. This encodes CASRSTANYGYTF. The gene calls are TRBV6-1 and TRBJ1-2; D is unclear. CDR3 length: 13 residues. The V end was cut by 6 bases, the J end by 0 bases, with 8 bases between. Looked up from germline, CDR1 is MNHNS and CDR2 is SASEGT.

This clone has just one count. This sequence joins TRBV29-1 and TRBJ2-1; TRBD1 or TRBD2 may be the D gene (5 bases each). Germline assignment: CDR1 SQVTM and CDR2 ANQGSEA. CDR3 length: 13 residues. Trimming pared 4 bases from V and 2 bases from J, leaving 9 bases between. The CDR3 nucleotides are TGCAGCGTTGCTTGGGGGACCTACAATGAGCAGTTCTTC. This codes for CSVAWGTYNEQFF.

The rearrangement uses TRBV30 and TRBJ2-7; D not resolved. Trimming removed 0 bases from V and 5 bases from J, with 5 bases in between. Germline CDR1 is GTSNPN and CDR2 is SVGIG (reference sequence). CDR3 length: 11 residues. CDR3 DNA: TGTGCCTGGAGTGTGAGTGACGAGCAGTACTTC. It encodes CAWSVSDEQYF.

The chain joins TRBV15 to TRBJ2-3; TRBD1 is a possible D gene (7 bases). The CDR3 consists of 16 residues. Looked up from germline, CDR1 is LNHNV and CDR2 is YYDKDF (reference sequence). V shed 6 bases and J shed 0 bases, with 16 bases lying between them. The CDR3 DNA sequence: TGTGCCACCAGTTTAGGGGCAGGGGGGAGCACAGATACGCAGTATTTT. Residues: CATSLGAGGSTDTQYF.

This chain uses TRBV25-1 with TRBJ1-1; a weak D match, TRBD1 (6 bases). The CDR3 consists of 13 residues. Germline values: CDR1 MGHDK, CDR2 SYGVNS. Between the trimmed V and J ends, which lost 5 bases and 1 base, there was a span of 8 bases. CDR3 nucleotide sequence: TGTGCCAGCAGTACAGGGAAGAACACTGAAGCTTTCTTT. Protein: CASSTGKNTEAFF.

This clone was seen only once. The chain uses TRBV29-1 and TRBJ2-3, with TRBD1 matching over 8 bases. Germline loops: CDR1 SQVTM, CDR2 ANQGSEA. CDR3 size: 13 residues. The V and J ends lost 7 bases and 6 bases, in that order; junction bases with no gene match: 9. The CDR3 is CSAGDYRGDTQYF. The CDR3 DNA reads TGCAGCGCCGGGGATTACAGGGGGGATACGCAGTATTTT.

This chain uses TRBV6-1 with TRBJ1-5, with D perhaps matching TRBD1 (5 bases). Germline CDR1 is MNHNS and CDR2 is SASEGT. The CDR3 covers 15 residues. V lost 3 bases and J 7 bases, leaving 16 bases between the germline ends. CDR3 coding DNA: TGTGCCAGCAGTGAGATGGGGGGGTCAAACCAGCCCCAGCATTTT. As protein: CASSEMGGSNQPQHF.

The DNA of the CDR3 is TGTGCCAGCAGCCGGTCCGGGTTGGATACGCAGTATTTT. It is translated as CASSRSGLDTQYF. This chain connects TRBV11-2 to TRBJ2-3; no clear D. V gave up 5 bases and J gave up 6 bases, with 12 bases separating them. The CDR3 loop spans 13 amino acids. In germline, CDR1 is SGHAT, CDR2 FQNNGV.

This chain joins TRBV5-6 and TRBJ1-4, with no clear D. Germline CDR1 SGHDT, CDR2 YYEEEE. The V end was cut by 4 bases, the J end by 6 bases, with 10 bases between. CDR3 size: 13 residues. The CDR3 here is CASSPVGHEKLFF. CDR3 bases: TGTGCCAGCAGCCCAGTAGGGCATGAAAAACTGTTTTTT.

This clone appeared a few times. This chain connects TRBV7-9 to TRBJ2-3; D is perhaps TRBD2 (6 bases). This CDR3 has 14 residues. With 4 bases removed from V and 3 bases from J, the gap between germline ends came to 11 bases. The V gene's germline CDR1 is SEHNR and CDR2 FQNEAQ (reference sequence). CDR3 nucleotides: TGTGCCAGCAGCTCGATGGGACTTACAGATACGCAGTATTTT. This codes for CASSSMGLTDTQYF.

This clone was detected once. The chain joins TRBV9 to TRBJ2-1, with D perhaps matching TRBD2 (5 bases). Germline values: CDR1 SGDLS, CDR2 YYNGEE. V was clipped by 0 bases and J by 7 bases, with 11 bases between them. CDR3 length: 14 amino acids. Here the CDR3 reads CASSVGLATNEQFF. In DNA form, the CDR3 reads TGTGCCAGCAGCGTAGGTCTAGCCACTAATGAGCAGTTCTTC.

A few counts support this clone. DNA of the CDR3: TGCGCCAGCAGCTTCGACAGGGCGGACTACACCTTC. This codes for CASSFDRADYTF. The V gene is TRBV5-1, the J gene TRBJ1-2; 7 positions match TRBD1. Trimming took 2 bases from V and 10 from J; bases not matched to a gene: 5. This CDR3 has 12 amino acids. Germline V CDR1 and CDR2: SGHRS, YFSETQ. The variable domain in full, completed from reference TRBV5-1 and TRBJ1-2, reads KAGVTQTPRYLIKTRGQQVTLSCSPISGHRSVSWYQQTPGQGLQFLFEYFSETQRNKGNFPGRFSGRQFSNSRSEMNVSTLELGDSALYLCASSFDRADYTFGSGTRLTVV.

The chain joins TRBV19 to TRBJ1-2; D unresolved. Trimming stripped 7 bases from V and 6 bases from J, with 18 bases between. Looked up from germline, CDR1 is LNHDA and CDR2 is SQIVND (reference sequence). The CDR3 sequence is 14 residues long. The CDR3 loop reads CASIPPGRADGYTF. The CDR3 DNA reads TGTGCCAGTATCCCCCCGGGTAGGGCGGATGGCTACACCTTC.

The genes are TRBV20-1 and TRBJ2-3; no firm D call. V lost 6 bases to trimming and J lost 6 bases, with 10 bases between them. Germline-derived CDR1 and CDR2 are DFQATT and SNEGSKA (reference sequence). This CDR3 is 11 amino acids long. The CDR3: CSASAADTQYF. The CDR3 nucleotides read TGCAGTGCGTCGGCGGCGGATACGCAGTATTTT.

V is TRBV18 and J is TRBJ1-1, with D possibly TRBD1 on 5 matching bases. The germline V gene has CDR1 KGHSH and CDR2 LQKENI. This CDR3 comprises 12 residues. V dropped 6 bases and J dropped 6 bases, with 11 bases sitting between them. This CDR3 is CASSPGGAEAFF. The CDR3 nucleotides are TGTGCCAGCTCCCCTGGGGGGGCTGAAGCTTTCTTT.

Points on this clone: The germline gene is not matched at one end of the junction; a read error may be the cause. The chain links TRBV6-1 to TRBJ1-1; D gene ambiguous. CDR1 and CDR2 (germline): MNHNS, SASEGT. This CDR3 is built from 14 residues. The CDR3 protein is CASSEDGEIAEAFF. The CDR3 coding sequence is TGTGCCAGCAGTGAAGATGGAGAGATAGCTGAAGCCTTCTTT.

The J gene is TRBJ2-7, the V gene TRBV7-9; TRBD2 might be the D (6 bases). With 5 bases removed from V and 5 bases from J, the gap between germline ends came to 10 bases. The CDR3 is 12 residues long. Germline V gives CDR1 SEHNR, CDR2 FQNEAQ (reference sequence). The CDR3 bases are TGTGCCAGCAGCCAGGAGGGAGACGAGCAGTACTTC. Its protein is CASSQEGDEQYF.

This sequence joins TRBV14 and TRBJ2-4; perhaps TRBD2 as D (5 bases). The V gene's germline CDR1 is SGHDN and CDR2 FVKESK. Trimming took off 3 bases at V and 8 bases at J, with 5 bases between the two ends. This CDR3 region has 11 residues. Here the CDR3 DNA reads TGTGCCAGCAGCCAGCGGGACATTCAGTACTTC. Amino acid sequence: CASSQRDIQYF.